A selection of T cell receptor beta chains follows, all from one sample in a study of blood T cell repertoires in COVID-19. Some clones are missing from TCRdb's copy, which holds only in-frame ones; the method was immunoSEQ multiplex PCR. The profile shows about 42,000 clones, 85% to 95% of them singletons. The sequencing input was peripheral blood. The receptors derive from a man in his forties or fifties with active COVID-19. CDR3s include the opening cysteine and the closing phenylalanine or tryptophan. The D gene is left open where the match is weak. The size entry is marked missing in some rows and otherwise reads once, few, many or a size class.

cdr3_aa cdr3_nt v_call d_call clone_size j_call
CASRTSGNNEQFF TGTGCCAGCAGGACTAGCGGGAACAATGAGCAGTTCTTC TRBV7-9 TRBD2 . TRBJ2-1
CASTQGRRRDSPLHF TGTGCCAGCACCCAGGGGCGGAGAAGGGATTCACCCCTCCACTTT TRBV2 . . TRBJ1-6
CAWTGRANNEQYF TGTGCCTGGACAGGCAGGGCTAATAACGAGCAGTACTTC TRBV30 . . TRBJ2-7
CSASSGNSPLHF TGCAGCGCTTCCTCAGGGAATTCACCCCTCCACTTT TRBV29-1 . . TRBJ1-6
CASTDFNQPQHF TGTGCCAGTACAGATTTCAATCAGCCCCAGCATTTT TRBV12-3/TRBV12-4 . . TRBJ1-5
CASSEYGRAQETQYF TGTGCCAGCAGTGAATACGGCAGGGCACAAGAGACCCAGTACTTC TRBV25-1 . . TRBJ2-5
CASSWLRVEGIDTGELFF TGCGCCAGCAGCTGGCTGAGGGTTGAGGGAATCGACACCGGGGAGCTGTTTTTT TRBV4-1 . . TRBJ2-2
CASSAASKAREQYF TGTGCCAGCAGCGCCGCTAGTAAGGCAAGAGAGCAGTACTTC TRBV9 . . TRBJ2-7
CASCARSSYNSPLHF TGTGCCAGCTGTGCGAGAAGCTCCTATAATTCACCCCTCCACTTT TRBV2 . . TRBJ1-6
CAISDPSTYGYTF TGTGCCATCAGTGACCCATCTACTTATGGCTACACCTTC TRBV10-3 . . TRBJ1-2
CASSQTENTEAFF TGTGCCAGCAGTCAGACAGAGAACACTGAAGCTTTCTTT TRBV3-1/TRBV3-2 . . TRBJ1-1
CASRLGIPSYNEQFF TGTGCCAGCAGACTAGGGATACCCTCCTACAATGAGCAGTTCTTC TRBV27 . . TRBJ2-1
CASSLEPGRETQYF TGTGCCAGCAGCTTAGAGCCCGGGAGAGAGACCCAGTACTTC TRBV11-2 . . TRBJ2-5
CSGTEREGIETQYF TGCAGCGGGACCGAGCGGGAGGGGATTGAGACCCAGTACTTC TRBV29-1 TRBD2 . TRBJ2-5
CASSQITGELFF TGTGCCAGCAGCCAGATCACCGGGGAGCTGTTTTTT TRBV7-9 . few TRBJ2-2
CASGGTKVSEQYF TGTGCCAGCGGGGGGACCAAGGTCAGCGAGCAGTACTTC TRBV6-5 . . TRBJ2-7
CSASSGINEKLFF TGCAGTGCTAGTTCGGGGATTAATGAAAAACTGTTTTTT TRBV20-1 . . TRBJ1-4
CASSIGGQETQYF TGTGCCAGTAGTATAGGCGGCCAAGAGACCCAGTACTTC TRBV19 . . TRBJ2-5
CASSQRLPPGWADTQYF TGCGCCAGCAGCCAACGACTTCCCCCAGGGTGGGCAGATACGCAGTATTTT TRBV4-1 . . TRBJ2-3
CASRRTGRKEKLFF TGTGCCAGCAGGAGGACAGGGCGGAAAGAAAAACTGTTTTTT TRBV6-5 TRBD1 . TRBJ1-4
CASGWGTGTGEQYF TGTGCCAGCGGATGGGGGACAGGGACGGGCGAGCAGTACTTC TRBV27 TRBD1 once TRBJ2-7
CASSIAPERNSPLHF TGTGCCAGTAGTATTGCCCCGGAGCGTAATTCACCCCTCCACTTT TRBV19 . . TRBJ1-6
CASSYSREGDEQFF TGTGCCAGCAGTTACTCGAGGGAGGGTGATGAGCAGTTCTTC TRBV6-6 TRBD2 . TRBJ2-1
CASSSNRLAGVLTDNEQFF TGTGCCAGCAGCTCAAACAGGCTAGCGGGAGTGCTGACCGACAATGAGCAGTTCTTC TRBV7-9 TRBD2 . TRBJ2-1
CATSRTRQTEAFF TGTGCCACCAGCAGAACCAGACAAACTGAAGCTTTCTTT TRBV15 . once TRBJ1-1
CASPSGQGAVHEQFF TGTGCCAGTCCCTCCGGGCAGGGGGCCGTTCATGAGCAGTTCTTC TRBV19 TRBD1 . TRBJ2-1
CASSELGAGNTIYF TGTGCCAGCAGTGAATTGGGAGCTGGAAACACCATATATTTT TRBV6-1 . . TRBJ1-3
CASSGTSRTDTQYF TGTGCCAGCAGTGGGACTAGTAGGACAGATACGCAGTATTTT TRBV2 TRBD2 . TRBJ2-3
CASSRGLAGAGSEQFF TGTGCCAGCAGCCGGGGACTAGCGGGAGCAGGGAGTGAGCAGTTCTTC TRBV7-6 TRBD2 once TRBJ2-1
CASSLAPWGGESSYEQYF TGTGCCAGCAGCTTAGCGCCGTGGGGAGGGGAAAGCTCCTACGAGCAGTACTTC TRBV7-6 TRBD2 . TRBJ2-7
CASSPTGATGELFF TGCGCCAGCAGCCCCACAGGGGCCACCGGGGAGCTGTTTTTT TRBV5-1 TRBD1 . TRBJ2-2
CSASRRGLSYEQYF TGCAGTGCTAGTCGTCGAGGACTCTCCTACGAGCAGTACTTC TRBV20-1 . . TRBJ2-7
CASSLWRGPEAFF TGCGCCAGCAGCTTGTGGCGGGGGCCTGAAGCTTTCTTT TRBV5-1 . . TRBJ1-1
CASRGTSGTDTQYF TGTGCCAGTAGAGGGACTAGCGGGACAGATACGCAGTATTTT TRBV19 TRBD2 . TRBJ2-3
CASSLKGQGGISNQPQHF TGTGCCAGCAGCTTAAAAGGACAGGGAGGGATTAGCAATCAGCCCCAGCATTTT TRBV7-8 TRBD1 . TRBJ1-5
CASSFNEDTEAFF TGTGCCAGCAGCTTTAACGAGGACACTGAAGCTTTCTTT TRBV11-2 . . TRBJ1-1
CASSPPGQGMLGYTF TGTGCCAGCTCACCTCCGGGACAGGGGATGCTTGGCTACACCTTC TRBV18 TRBD1 . TRBJ1-2
CASSLTGAGDNEQFF TGTGCCAGCAGCCTGACAGGGGCAGGGGACAATGAGCAGTTCTTC TRBV7-9 TRBD1 . TRBJ2-1
CATSRTSGVIGQAEQFF TGTGCCACCAGCAGAACTAGCGGGGTTATCGGGCAGGCTGAGCAGTTCTTC TRBV15 TRBD2 . TRBJ2-1